The next 12 T cell receptor beta chains were all read from a single sample in a study of shared clonotypes between healthy human individuals. CD45RO-negative CD8 cells positively selected for CCR7 made up the naive population, which excluded terminally differentiated effector memory CD45RA+ cells. Here immunoSEQ multiplex PCR was the method, and the copy in TCRdb shows in-frame clones only, minus some. The sample has roughly 2,000,000 clones; around 93% are singletons. Sequencing was done on a sample of naive CD8+ T cells from PBMCs. The source of these receptors is a young man in good health. Some clones in this sample may be carry-over from other donors' samples.

The chain uses TRBV6-4 and TRBJ2-1; 13 nucleotides line up with TRBD2. From germline, CDR1 is MRHNA and CDR2 SNTAGT. V dropped 5 bases and J dropped 8; count of bases not matched to a gene: 6. The CDR3 has 15 residues. CDR3 region: CASSPRLAGGHEQFF. The DNA for the CDR3 is TGTGCCAGCAGTCCGAGACTAGCGGGAGGTCATGAGCAGTTCTTC.

This sequence joins TRBV7-9 and TRBJ2-7, with 10 bases matching TRBD2. The germline V gene has CDR1 SEHNR and CDR2 FQNEAQ (reference sequence). The CDR3 covers 16 residues. With 5 bases clipped from V and 2 bases from J, the junction kept 9 bases outside the gene matches. The CDR3 DNA follows: TGTGCCAGCAGCCCACGAAGCGGGAGGGAGCCCTACGAGCAGTACTTC. Amino acid sequence: CASSPRSGREPYEQYF.

In this sample, this clone turned up once. The chain joins TRBV5-5 to TRBJ1-1; 9 bases are shared with TRBD1. The CDR3 is made up of 16 amino acids. J was trimmed by 4 bases and V by 3 bases; bases with no gene match: 10. Germline V gives CDR1 SGHKS, CDR2 YYEKEE (reference sequence). The CDR3 DNA reads as TGTGCCAGCAGCTCGAACAGGGGGCTCGAAGGCACTGAAGCTTTCTTT. Its protein is CASSSNRGLEGTEAFF.

The rearrangement uses TRBV5-1 and TRBJ2-7, with D uncertain. The CDR3 has 15 residues. V dropped 7 bases and J dropped 1 base, with 18 bases sitting between them. CDR1 is SGHRS and CDR2 is YFSETQ in the germline V gene. The CDR3 nucleotides read TGCGCCAGCGCTGAATTTTTATTGGCTTCCTACGAGCAGTACTTC. Its protein product is CASAEFLLASYEQYF.

The CDR3 loop reads CASSPPVVGGSNYGYTF. In DNA, the CDR3 is TGCGCCAGCAGCCCCCCCGTTGTTGGAGGGAGTAACTATGGCTACACCTTC. The chain has TRBV5-1 and TRBJ1-2; no reliable D call. Germline V CDR1 and CDR2: SGHRS, YFSETQ. V dropped 4 bases and J dropped 1 base, with 20 bases sitting between them. The CDR3 length is 17 residues.

The rearrangement uses TRBV11-2 and TRBJ2-7, with 12 nucleotides matching TRBD2. The CDR3 runs to 19 residues. Trimming cost V 0 bases and J 7 bases; bases outside gene matches: 16. Germline V CDR1 and CDR2: SGHAT, FQNNGV. The CDR3 region is CASSLDPPSGRAFLREQYF. Here the CDR3 DNA reads TGTGCCAGCAGCTTAGATCCTCCTAGCGGGAGGGCCTTCTTGAGGGAGCAGTACTTC.

The chain uses TRBV5-1 and TRBJ1-5; D is unresolved. Germline V lookup: CDR1 SGHRS, CDR2 YFSETQ. The germline V and J ends were trimmed by 0 bases and 7 bases, with 11 bases remaining between them. CDR3 length equals 14 residues. DNA of the CDR3: TGCGCCAGCAGCTTGGACTATCTCACCCAGCCCCAGCATTTT. This sequence encodes CASSLDYLTQPQHF.

The chain employs TRBV28 and TRBJ2-1; D unclear. There are 14 residues in the CDR3. V shed 2 bases and J shed 6 bases, with 11 bases lying between them. From germline, CDR1 is MDHEN and CDR2 SYDVKM. CDR3 sequence: CASSLTLVGNEQFF. The CDR3 bases are TGTGCCAGCAGTTTAACCTTAGTGGGCAATGAGCAGTTCTTC.

The rearrangement uses TRBV6-1 and TRBJ1-5; D perhaps matches TRBD1 (5 bases). Germline V lookup: CDR1 MNHNS, CDR2 SASEGT. This CDR3 region has 15 residues. Trimming pared 7 bases from V and 2 bases from J, leaving 15 bases between. DNA of the CDR3: TGTGCCAGCACTCTGGGACGGTTACGCAATCAGCCCCAGCATTTT. It is translated as CASTLGRLRNQPQHF.

The V and J genes are TRBV2 and TRBJ2-7; 7 nucleotides match TRBD2. This CDR3 is built from 16 residues. Germline V gene data show CDR1 as SNHLY and CDR2 as FYNNEI. Trimming cost V 6 bases and J 6 bases; bases outside gene matches: 17. The CDR3 DNA is TGTGCCAGCAGACCAAATGTGCGTGGGAGGGCCTCCGAGCAGTACTTC. It specifies CASRPNVRGRASEQYF.

The V and J genes are TRBV2 and TRBJ2-3, with 9 bases fitting TRBD2. Germline CDR1 reads SNHLY; CDR2 reads FYNNEI. The CDR3 extends over 17 amino acids. V trimming: 3 bases; J trimming: 0 bases; junction bases outside the gene matches: 7. This chain's CDR3 is CASSERAGGPSTDTQYF. CDR3 bases: TGTGCCAGCAGTGAGAGGGCGGGAGGGCCGAGCACAGATACGCAGTATTTT. The full variable domain, completed using reference TRBV2 and TRBJ2-3, is EPEVTQTPSHQVTQMGQEVILRCVPISNHLYFYWYRQILGQKVEFLVSFYNNEISEKSEIFDDQFSVERPDGSNFTLKIRSTKLEDSAMYFCASSERAGGPSTDTQYFGPGTRLTVL.

J is TRBJ2-7 and V is TRBV5-8; D ambiguous. The CDR3 totals 15 residues. Germline CDR1 reads SGHTS; CDR2 reads YDEGEE. Deletions cut 2 bases from V and 3 bases from J, with 15 bases between. CDR3 nucleotides: TGTGCCAGCAGCTTATACCTAGGTATGGACTACGAGCAGTACTTC. Protein sequence: CASSLYLGMDYEQYF.